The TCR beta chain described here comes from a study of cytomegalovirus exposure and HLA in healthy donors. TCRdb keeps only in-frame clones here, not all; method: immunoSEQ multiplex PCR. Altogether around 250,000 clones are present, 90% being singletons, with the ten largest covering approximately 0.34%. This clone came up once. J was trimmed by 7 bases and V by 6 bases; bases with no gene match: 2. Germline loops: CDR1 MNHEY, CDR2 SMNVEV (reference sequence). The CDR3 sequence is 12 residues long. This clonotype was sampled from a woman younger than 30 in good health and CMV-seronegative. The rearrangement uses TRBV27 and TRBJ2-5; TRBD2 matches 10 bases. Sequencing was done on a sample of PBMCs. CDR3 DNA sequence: TGTGCCAGCAGATCTAGCGGGGGGACCCAGTACTTC. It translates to CASRSSGGTQYF.